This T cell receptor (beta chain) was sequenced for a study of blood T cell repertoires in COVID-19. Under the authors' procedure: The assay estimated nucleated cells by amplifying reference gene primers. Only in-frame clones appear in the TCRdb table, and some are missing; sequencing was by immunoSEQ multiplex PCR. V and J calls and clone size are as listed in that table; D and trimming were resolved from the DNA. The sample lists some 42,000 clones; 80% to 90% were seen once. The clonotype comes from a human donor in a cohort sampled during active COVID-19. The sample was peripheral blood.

The chain's CDR3 is CASSQSGPGENYGYTF. CDR3 nucleotides: TGTGCCAGCAGCCAATCAGGCCCAGGGGAGAACTATGGCTACACCTTC. This chain uses TRBV16 with TRBJ1-2; tentative D call: TRBD1 (6 bases). CDR1 is KGHSY, CDR2 FQNENV, per germline. This CDR3 comprises 16 residues. Trimming pared 0 bases from V and 2 bases from J, leaving 13 bases between.